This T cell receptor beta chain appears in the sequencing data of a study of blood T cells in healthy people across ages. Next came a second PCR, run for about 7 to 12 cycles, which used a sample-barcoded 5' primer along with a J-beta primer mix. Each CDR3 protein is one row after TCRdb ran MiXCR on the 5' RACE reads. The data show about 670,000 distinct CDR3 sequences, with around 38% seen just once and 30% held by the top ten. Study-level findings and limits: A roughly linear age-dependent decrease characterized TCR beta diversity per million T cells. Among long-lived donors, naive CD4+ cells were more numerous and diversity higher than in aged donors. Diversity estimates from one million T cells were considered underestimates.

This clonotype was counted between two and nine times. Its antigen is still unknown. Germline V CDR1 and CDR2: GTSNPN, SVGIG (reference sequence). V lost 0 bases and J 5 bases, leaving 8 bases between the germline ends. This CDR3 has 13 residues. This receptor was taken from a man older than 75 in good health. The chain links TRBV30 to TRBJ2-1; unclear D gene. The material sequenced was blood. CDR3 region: CAWSVLTDNEQFF. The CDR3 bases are TGTGCCTGGAGTGTATTAACAGACAATGAGCAGTTCTTC.